This T cell receptor (beta chain) is drawn from a study of CD8+ T cells in alopecia areata. Study-wide context: People stayed on tofacitinib for 6 to 18 months, then stopped the drug for 6 months. General study results and limits: Clonality exceeded that of normal scalp in lesional scalp, most notably in alopecia totalis/universalis.

It was cDNA, reverse transcribed from extracted RNA, that served as the sequencing template. TCRdb's table, derived via immunoSEQ multiplex PCR, lists solely in-frame clones and lacks some. The sample lists fewer than 250,000 clones, approximately 52% occurring once. This clone was picked up many times. The antigen is not known. In the same sample, other DNA sequences code for this CDR3. Trimming removed 3 bases at V and 0 bases at J, with 4 bases between. Germline values: CDR1 SGHRS, CDR2 YFSETQ. The CDR3 runs 12 residues. Both peripheral blood and punch biopsies of lesional scalp skin were obtained from patients who had alopecia areata. The sorting of PBMCs gave CD4+ and CD8+ T cells.

This receptor was obtained from a human donor with alopecia areata. The chain uses TRBV5-1 and TRBJ2-7, with unresolved D. The sample consisted of CD4+ T cells sorted from blood, taken at week 0. As DNA, the CDR3 is TGCGCCAGCAGCTGGGACTCCTACGAGCAGTACTTC. Translated, it gives CASSWDSYEQYF.